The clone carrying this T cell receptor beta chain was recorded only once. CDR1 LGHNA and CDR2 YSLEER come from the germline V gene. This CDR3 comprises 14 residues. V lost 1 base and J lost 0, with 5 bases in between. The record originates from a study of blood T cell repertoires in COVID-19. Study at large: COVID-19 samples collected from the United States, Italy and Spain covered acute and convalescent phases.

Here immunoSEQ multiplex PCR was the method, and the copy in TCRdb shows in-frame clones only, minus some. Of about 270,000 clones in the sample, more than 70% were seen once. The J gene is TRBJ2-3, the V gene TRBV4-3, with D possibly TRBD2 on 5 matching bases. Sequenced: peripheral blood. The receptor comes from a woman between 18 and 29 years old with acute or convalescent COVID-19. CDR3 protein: CASSQGGSTDTQYF. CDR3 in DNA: TGCGCCAGCAGCCAAGGAGGGAGCACAGATACGCAGTATTTT.